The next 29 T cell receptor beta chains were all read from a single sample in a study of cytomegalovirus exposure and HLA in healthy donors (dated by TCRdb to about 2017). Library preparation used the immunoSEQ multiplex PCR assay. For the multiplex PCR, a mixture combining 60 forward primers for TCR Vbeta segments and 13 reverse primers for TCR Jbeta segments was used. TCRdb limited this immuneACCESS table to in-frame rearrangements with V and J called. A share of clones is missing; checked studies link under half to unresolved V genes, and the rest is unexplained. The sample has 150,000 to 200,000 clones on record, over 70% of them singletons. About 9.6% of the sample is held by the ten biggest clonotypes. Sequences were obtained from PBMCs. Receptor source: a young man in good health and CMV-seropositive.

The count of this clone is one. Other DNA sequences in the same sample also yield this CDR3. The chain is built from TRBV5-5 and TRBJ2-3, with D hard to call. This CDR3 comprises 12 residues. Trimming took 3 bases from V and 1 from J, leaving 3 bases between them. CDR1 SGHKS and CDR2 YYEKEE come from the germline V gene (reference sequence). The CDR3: CASSSGTDTQYF. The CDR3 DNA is TGTGCCAGCAGCTCCGGCACAGATACGCAGTATTTT.

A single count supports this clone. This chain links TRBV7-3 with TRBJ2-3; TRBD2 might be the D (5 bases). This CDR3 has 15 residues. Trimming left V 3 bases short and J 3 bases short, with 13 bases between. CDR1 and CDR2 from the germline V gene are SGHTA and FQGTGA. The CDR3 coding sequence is TGTGCCAGCAGCTTGGACTTCTCGGGGACAGATACGCAGTATTTT. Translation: CASSLDFSGTDTQYF.

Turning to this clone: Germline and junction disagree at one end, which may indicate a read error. The CDR3 here is CASSERDSQEAQYF. CDR3 nucleotide sequence: TGTGCCAGCAGTGAGCGGGACAGTCAAGAGGCCCAGTACTTC. V usage is TRBV2 and J usage is TRBJ2-5; TRBD1 might be the D (7 bases). The CDR3 consists of 14 residues. CDR1 and CDR2 (germline): SNHLY, FYNNEI.

Here the CDR3 reads CASSQVNYGYTF. Written as DNA, the CDR3 is TGTGCCAGCAGCCAAGTTAATTATGGCTACACCTTC. The rearrangement links TRBV14 to TRBJ1-2, with unresolved D. Trimming left V 1 base short and J 5 bases short, with 5 bases between. This CDR3 has 12 residues. The germline CDR1 and CDR2 sequences are SGHDN and FVKESK. Using reference TRBV14 and TRBJ1-2 for the parts outside the CDR3, the full variable domain is EAGVTQFPSHSVIEKGQTVTLRCDPISGHDNLYWYRRVMGKEIKFLLHFVKESKQDESGMPNNRFLAERTGGTYSTLKVQPAELEDSGVYFCASSQVNYGYTFGSGTRLTVV.

CDR3 DNA sequence: TGTGCCAGCAGCTTGGACGTAGCGGGTGGCGAGCAGTACTTC. Amino acids: CASSLDVAGGEQYF. The chain uses TRBV11-2 and TRBJ2-7; 7 bases line up with TRBD2. From germline, CDR1 is SGHAT and CDR2 FQNNGV. With V trimmed by 3 bases and J by 6 bases, 8 bases remained unmatched. This CDR3 is 14 amino acids long. The full variable domain, with the rest looked up from reference TRBV11-2 and TRBJ2-7, is EAGVAQSPRYKIIEKRQSVAFWCNPISGHATLYWYQQILGQGPKLLIQFQNNGVVDDSQLPKDRFSAERLKGVDSTLKIQPAKLEDSAVYLCASSLDVAGGEQYFGPGTRLTVT.

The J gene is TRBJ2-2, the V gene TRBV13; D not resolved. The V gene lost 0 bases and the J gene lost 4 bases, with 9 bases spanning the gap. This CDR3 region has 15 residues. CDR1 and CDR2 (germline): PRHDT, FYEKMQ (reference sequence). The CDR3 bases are TGTGCCAGCAGCTTAGGTCAAGCGCTCACCGGGGAGCTGTTTTTT. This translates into CASSLGQALTGELFF.

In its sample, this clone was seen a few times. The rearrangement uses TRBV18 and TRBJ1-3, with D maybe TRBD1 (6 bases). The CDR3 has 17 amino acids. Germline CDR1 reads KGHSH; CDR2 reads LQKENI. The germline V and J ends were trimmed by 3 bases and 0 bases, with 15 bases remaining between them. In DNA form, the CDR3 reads TGTGCCAGCTCACCCCTTAGGGACACCGGCTCTGGAAACACCATATATTTT. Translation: CASSPLRDTGSGNTIYF.

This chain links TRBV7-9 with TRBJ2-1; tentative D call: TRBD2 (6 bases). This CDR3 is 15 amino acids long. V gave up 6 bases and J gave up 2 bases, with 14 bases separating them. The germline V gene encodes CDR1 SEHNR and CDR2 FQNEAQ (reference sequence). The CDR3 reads CASSPGGTAYNEQFF. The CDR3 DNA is TGTGCCAGCAGTCCCGGGGGTACCGCCTACAATGAGCAGTTCTTC.

The CDR3 nucleotides are TGCAGCGTTGATAGCGGGTCAGAAGGGAACTATGGCTACACCTTC. This codes for CSVDSGSEGNYGYTF. The chain has TRBV29-1 and TRBJ1-2, with D uncertain. The germline V and J ends were trimmed by 3 bases and 2 bases, with 16 bases remaining between them. Germline V gives CDR1 SQVTM, CDR2 ANQGSEA. The CDR3 sequence is 15 residues long.

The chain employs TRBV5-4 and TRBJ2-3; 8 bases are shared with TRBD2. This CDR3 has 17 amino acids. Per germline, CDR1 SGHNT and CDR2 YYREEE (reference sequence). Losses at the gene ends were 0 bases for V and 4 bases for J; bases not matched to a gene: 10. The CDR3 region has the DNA TGTGCCAGCAGCTTGGTCATGCTTCCGGGGGGGCCAGATACGCAGTATTTT. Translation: CASSLVMLPGGPDTQYF.

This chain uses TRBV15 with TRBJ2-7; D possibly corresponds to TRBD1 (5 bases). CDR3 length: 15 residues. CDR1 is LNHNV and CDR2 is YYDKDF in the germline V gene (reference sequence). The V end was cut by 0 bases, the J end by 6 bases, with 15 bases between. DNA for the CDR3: TGTGCCACCAGCAGAGAGCGTTCAGACAGAGCCGAGCAGTACTTC. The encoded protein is CATSRERSDRAEQYF.

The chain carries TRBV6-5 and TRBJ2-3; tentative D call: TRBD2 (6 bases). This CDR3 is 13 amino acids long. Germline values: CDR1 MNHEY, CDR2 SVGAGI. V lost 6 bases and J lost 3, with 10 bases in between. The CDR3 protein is CASRWGTTDTQYF. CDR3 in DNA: TGTGCCAGCAGATGGGGGACTACAGATACGCAGTATTTT.

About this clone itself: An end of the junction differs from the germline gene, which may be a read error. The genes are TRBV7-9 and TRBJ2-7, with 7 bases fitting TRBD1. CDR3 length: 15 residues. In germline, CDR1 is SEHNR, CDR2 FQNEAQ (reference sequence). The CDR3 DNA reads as TGTTCCAGCAGCTTAGGTGGGGACAGCGTCTACGAGCAGTACTTC. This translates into CSSSLGGDSVYEQYF.

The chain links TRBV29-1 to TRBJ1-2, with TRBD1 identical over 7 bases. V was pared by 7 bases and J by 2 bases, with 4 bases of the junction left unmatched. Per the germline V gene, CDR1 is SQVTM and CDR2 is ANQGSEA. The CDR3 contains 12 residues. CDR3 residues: CSATDRNYGYTF. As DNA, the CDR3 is TGCAGCGCTACGGACAGGAACTATGGCTACACCTTC.

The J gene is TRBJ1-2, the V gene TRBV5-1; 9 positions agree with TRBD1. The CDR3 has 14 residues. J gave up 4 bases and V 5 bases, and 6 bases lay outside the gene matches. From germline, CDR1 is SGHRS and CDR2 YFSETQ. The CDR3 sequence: CASRRTGDGYGYTF. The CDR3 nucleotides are TGCGCCAGCAGGCGGACAGGGGATGGCTATGGCTACACCTTC.

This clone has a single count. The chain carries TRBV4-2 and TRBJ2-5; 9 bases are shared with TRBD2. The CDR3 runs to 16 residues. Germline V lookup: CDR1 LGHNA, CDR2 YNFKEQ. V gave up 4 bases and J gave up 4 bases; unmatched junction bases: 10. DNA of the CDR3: TGTGCCAGCAGCCGTCTTGGGCGGGAGGGCGTAGAGACCCAGTACTTC. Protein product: CASSRLGREGVETQYF.

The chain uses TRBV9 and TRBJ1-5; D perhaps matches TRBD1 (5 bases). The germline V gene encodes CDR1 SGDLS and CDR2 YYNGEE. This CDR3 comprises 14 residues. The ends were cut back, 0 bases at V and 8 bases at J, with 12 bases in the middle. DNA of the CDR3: TGTGCCAGCAGCGTAGCAGGGCAAGGCAAGCCCCAGCATTTT. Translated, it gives CASSVAGQGKPQHF.

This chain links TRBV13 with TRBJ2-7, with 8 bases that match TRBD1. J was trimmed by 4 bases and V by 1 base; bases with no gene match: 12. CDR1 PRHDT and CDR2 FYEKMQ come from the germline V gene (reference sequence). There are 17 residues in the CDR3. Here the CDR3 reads CASSLEGQGAKWYEQYF. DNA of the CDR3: TGTGCCAGCAGCTTAGAGGGCCAGGGGGCCAAGTGGTACGAGCAGTACTTC.

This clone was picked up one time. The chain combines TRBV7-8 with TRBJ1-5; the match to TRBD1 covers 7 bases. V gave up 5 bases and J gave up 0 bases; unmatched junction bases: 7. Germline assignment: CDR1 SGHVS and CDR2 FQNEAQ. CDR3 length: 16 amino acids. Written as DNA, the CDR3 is TGTGCCAGCAGCCTACGAGACAGGGATAGCAATCAGCCCCAGCATTTT. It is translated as CASSLRDRDSNQPQHF.

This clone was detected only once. Here the CDR3 reads CSVNRGLTDTQYF. DNA of the CDR3: TGCAGCGTTAACAGGGGACTCACAGATACGCAGTATTTT. The chain combines TRBV29-1 with TRBJ2-3; D may be TRBD1 (7 bases). CDR1 is SQVTM, CDR2 ANQGSEA, per germline. The CDR3 is made up of 13 amino acids. V lost 5 bases and J lost 2, with 11 bases in between.

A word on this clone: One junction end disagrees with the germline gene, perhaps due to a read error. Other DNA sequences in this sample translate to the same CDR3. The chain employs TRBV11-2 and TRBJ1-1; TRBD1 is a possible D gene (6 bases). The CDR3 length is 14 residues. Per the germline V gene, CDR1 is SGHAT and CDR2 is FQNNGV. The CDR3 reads CASSLEGRTVEAFF. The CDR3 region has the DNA TGCGCCAGCAGCTTAGAAGGAAGGACAGTTGAAGCTTTCTTT. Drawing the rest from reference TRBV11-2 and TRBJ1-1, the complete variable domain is EAGVAQSPRYKIIEKRQSVAFWCNPISGHATLYWYQQILGQGPKLLIQFQNNGVVDDSQLPKDRFSAERLKGVDSTLKIQPAKLEDSAVYLCASSLEGRTVEAFFGQGTRLTVV.

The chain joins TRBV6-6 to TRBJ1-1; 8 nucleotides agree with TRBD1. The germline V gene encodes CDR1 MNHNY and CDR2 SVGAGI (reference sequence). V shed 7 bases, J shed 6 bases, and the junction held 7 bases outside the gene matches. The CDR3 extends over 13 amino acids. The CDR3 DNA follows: TGTGCCAGCAAGGGACAGGAGTACTCTGAAGCTTTCTTT. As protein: CASKGQEYSEAFF.

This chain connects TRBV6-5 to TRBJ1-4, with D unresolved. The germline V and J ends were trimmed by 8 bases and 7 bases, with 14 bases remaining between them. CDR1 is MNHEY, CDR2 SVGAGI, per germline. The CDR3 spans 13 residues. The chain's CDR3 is CASRRGGGEKLFF. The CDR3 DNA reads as TGTGCCAGCCGACGCGGCGGAGGTGAAAAACTGTTTTTT.

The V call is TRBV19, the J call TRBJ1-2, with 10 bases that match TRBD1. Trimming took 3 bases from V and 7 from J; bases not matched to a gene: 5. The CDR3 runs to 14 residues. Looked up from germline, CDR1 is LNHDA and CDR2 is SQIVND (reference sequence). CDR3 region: CASSIDRGQGGYTF. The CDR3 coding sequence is TGTGCCAGTAGTATCGACAGGGGGCAGGGTGGCTACACCTTC.

CDR3 sequence (DNA): TGTGCCAGCAGCCATCAGGGACTAGTTTCCAATGAGCAGTTCTTC. This translates into CASSHQGLVSNEQFF. J is TRBJ2-1 and V is TRBV5-4, with TRBD2 matching over 8 bases. Germline trimming cut 4 bases from V and 6 bases from J; bases unmatched to any gene: 9. This CDR3 has 15 amino acids. Germline V gives CDR1 SGHNT, CDR2 YYREEE (reference sequence).

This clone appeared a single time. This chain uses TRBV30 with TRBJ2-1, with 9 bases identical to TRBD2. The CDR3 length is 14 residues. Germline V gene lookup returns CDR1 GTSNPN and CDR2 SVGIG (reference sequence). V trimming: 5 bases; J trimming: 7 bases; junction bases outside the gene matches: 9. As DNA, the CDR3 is TGTGCCTGGGGCACCGGGACTAGCCCGAATGAGCAGTTCTTC. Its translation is CAWGTGTSPNEQFF. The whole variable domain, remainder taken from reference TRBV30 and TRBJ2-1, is SQTIHQWPATLVQPVGSPLSLECTVEGTSNPNLYWYRQAAGRGLQLLFYSVGIGQISSEVPQNLSASRPQDRQFILSSKKLLLSDSGFYLCAWGTGTSPNEQFFGPGTRLTVL.

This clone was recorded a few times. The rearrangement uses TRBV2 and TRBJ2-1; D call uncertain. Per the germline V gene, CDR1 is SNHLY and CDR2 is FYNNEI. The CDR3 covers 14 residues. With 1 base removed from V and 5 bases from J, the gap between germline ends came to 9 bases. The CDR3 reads CASSEGLINNEQFF. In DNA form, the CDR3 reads TGTGCCAGCAGTGAAGGACTTATTAACAATGAGCAGTTCTTC.

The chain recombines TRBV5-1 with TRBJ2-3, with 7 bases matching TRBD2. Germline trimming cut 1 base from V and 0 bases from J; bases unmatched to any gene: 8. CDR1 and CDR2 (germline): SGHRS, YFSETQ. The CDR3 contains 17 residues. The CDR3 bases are TGCGCCAGCAGCTTGCCGGGACTACCTACTAGCACAGATACGCAGTATTTT. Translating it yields CASSLPGLPTSTDTQYF.

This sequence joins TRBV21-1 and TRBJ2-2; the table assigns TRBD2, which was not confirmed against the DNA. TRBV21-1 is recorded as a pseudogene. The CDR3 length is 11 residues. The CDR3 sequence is CAIPLTGELFF. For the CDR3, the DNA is TGTGCCATCCCCCTCACCGGGGAGCTGTTTTTT.